A single T cell receptor (beta chain) is shown here with its context. Germline CDR1 SGDLS, CDR2 YYNGEE. After removal of 5 bases from V and 6 bases from J, the junction contained 10 bases not matched to a gene. The CDR3 contains 15 residues. Profiling relied on immunoSEQ multiplex PCR, and the TCRdb table lists in-frame clones only, not all of them. The sample includes 250,000 to 350,000 clones, approximately 88% of them seen just once. The data were taken from a study of blood T cell repertoires in COVID-19. The sequenced sample was peripheral blood. This sequence was found in a woman in her 30s who had recovered from COVID-19. The chain couples TRBV9 to TRBJ1-2, with 10 bases lining up with TRBD1. CDR3 nucleotide sequence: TGTGCCAGCAGACAACTTGACAGGGGGCTGGATGGCTACACCTTC. This codes for CASRQLDRGLDGYTF.